The present T cell receptor (beta chain) was sequenced within a study of blood T cells in healthy people across ages. Study-wide points: Per million T cells, TCR beta diversity dropped about linearly as age rose.

This clonotype has a handful of counts. Antigen specificity is unknown. The V and J ends lost 2 bases and 8 bases, in that order; junction bases with no gene match: 5. The CDR3 totals 13 residues. From germline, CDR1 is SGHTA and CDR2 FQGNSA. The authors ran a second PCR of 7 to 11 cycles using a sample-barcoded 5' primer and a J-beta primer mix. One entry per CDR3 protein, called by TCRdb with MiXCR from the 5' RACE reads. Of about 1.5 million distinct CDR3 sequences listed, about 45% were seen once; the top ten hold over 3.5%. The chain has TRBV7-2 and TRBJ1-2; 7 bases map to TRBD1. The sample taken for sequencing was blood. The receptor's source is a woman under 30 in good health. The CDR3 region has the DNA TGTGCCAGCAGCTTAAATGCGGGACAGGGCTACACCTTC. This gives the protein CASSLNAGQGYTF. The full variable domain, with the rest looked up from reference TRBV7-2 and TRBJ1-2, is GAGVSQSPSNKVTEKGKDVELRCDPISGHTALYWYRQSLGQGLEFLIYFQGNSAPDKSGLPSDRFSAERTGGSVSTLTIQRTQQEDSAVYLCASSLNAGQGYTFGSGTRLTVV.